This T cell receptor (beta chain) was recorded in a study of patients and donors after allogeneic stem cell transplantation. The ends lost 3 bases at V and 5 bases at J; junction bases unmatched: 1. The CDR3 length is 12 residues. The V gene's germline CDR1 is DFQATT and CDR2 SNEGSKA (reference sequence). TCRdb reprocessed the RT-PCR reads with MiXCR, giving one entry per CDR3 protein. The sample holds approximately 220,000 distinct CDR3 sequences, about 38% seen once. The sequencing input was blood, either unsorted or a sorted T cell fraction (not recorded which). The sequence derives from a human donor who was either an allogeneic HSCT recipient or a stem cell or donor lymphocyte infusion donor (not recorded which). It is not recorded whose cells these are; they may come from a transplant donor. The chain uses TRBV20-1 and TRBJ2-1; TRBD1 agrees at 7 bases. The CDR3 region is CSARGQNNEQFF. In DNA form, the CDR3 reads TGCAGTGCTAGGGGACAGAACAATGAGCAGTTCTTC.